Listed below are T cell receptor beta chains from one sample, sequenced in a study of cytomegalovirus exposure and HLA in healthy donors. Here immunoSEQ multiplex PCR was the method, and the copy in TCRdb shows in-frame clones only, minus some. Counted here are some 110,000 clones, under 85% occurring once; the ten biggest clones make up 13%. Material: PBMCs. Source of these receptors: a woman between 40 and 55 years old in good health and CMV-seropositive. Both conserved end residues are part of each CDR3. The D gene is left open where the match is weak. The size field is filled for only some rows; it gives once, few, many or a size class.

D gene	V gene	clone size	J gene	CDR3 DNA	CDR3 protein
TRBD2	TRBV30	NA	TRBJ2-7	TGTGCCTGGAGAACAAGGGGAGGGCCTTACGAGCAGTACTTC	CAWRTRGGPYEQYF
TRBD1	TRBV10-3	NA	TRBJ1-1	TGTGCCATCGGGACAGGCCAAAAGGCTTTCTTT	CAIGTGQKAFF
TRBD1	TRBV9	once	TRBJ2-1	TGTGCCAGCAGCGTAGATGCCGGACAGGGCAGGATTGAGCAGTTCTTC	CASSVDAGQGRIEQFF
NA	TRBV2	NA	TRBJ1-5	TGTGCCAGTAAGGACACAGGGCACCAGCCCCAGCATTTT	CASKDTGHQPQHF
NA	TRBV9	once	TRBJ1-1	TGTGCCAGCAGCGTTACCGACACGACCACTGAAGCTTTCTTT	CASSVTDTTTEAFF
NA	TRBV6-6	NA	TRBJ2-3	TGTGCCAGCAGCCCCGGGACTAGCACAGATACGCAGTATTTT	CASSPGTSTDTQYF
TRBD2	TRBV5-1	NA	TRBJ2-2	TGCGCCAGCAGCTCGACTTATAGCGGGAGAACCGGGGAGCTGTTTTTT	CASSSTYSGRTGELFF
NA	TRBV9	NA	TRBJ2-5	TGTGCCAGCAGCGCGGACATTCAAGAGACCCAGTACTTC	CASSADIQETQYF
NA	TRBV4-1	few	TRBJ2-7	TGCGCCAGCAGCCAAGGGGAAGCGGGTGTCTACGAGCAGTACTTC	CASSQGEAGVYEQYF
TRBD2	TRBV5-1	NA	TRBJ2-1	TGCGCCAGCAGCTTGGAGGAGGCGGGAGGGCTTAATGAGCAGTTCTTC	CASSLEEAGGLNEQFF
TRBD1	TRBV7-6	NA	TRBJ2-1	TGTGCCAGCAGCCCGACAGGGTACAATGAGCAGTTCTTC	CASSPTGYNEQFF
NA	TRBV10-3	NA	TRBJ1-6	TGTGCCATCAGTGAGCAGGGTGGACCACCCCTCCACTTT	CAISEQGGPPLHF
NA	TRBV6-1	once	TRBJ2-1	TGTGCCAGCAGTGAAGCGGCGGGTAGCGGTTACCCTTTTAATGAGCAGTTCTTC	CASSEAAGSGYPFNEQFF
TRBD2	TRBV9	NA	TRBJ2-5	TGTGCCAGCAGCGTAGGGGCGGGAGTAGGAAAGACCCAGTACTTC	CASSVGAGVGKTQYF
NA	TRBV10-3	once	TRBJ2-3	TGTGCCATCAGCCTCCGAGCAAATTCAGATACGCAGTATTTT	CAISLRANSDTQYF
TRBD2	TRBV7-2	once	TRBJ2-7	TGTGCCAGCAGCCCAGGGACTAGCGGCTACGAGCAGTACTTC	CASSPGTSGYEQYF
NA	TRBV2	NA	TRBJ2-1	TGTGCCAGCAGCCTGACAGAGAGCTCCTACAATGAGCAGTTCTTC	CASSLTESSYNEQFF
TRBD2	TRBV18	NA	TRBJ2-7	TGTGCCAGCTCCCCGACGACTAGCGGATCCTACGAGCAGTACTTC	CASSPTTSGSYEQYF